This T cell receptor (beta chain) appears in the sequencing data of a study of T cells in Graves' hyperthyroidism and ophthalmopathy. The study's findings and limits: Model output signaled ophthalmopathy a median approximately six months ahead of onset.

About this clonotype itself: Antigen specificity is unknown.

The CDR3 regions of TCR beta were amplified from RNA transcripts. The HTBI primer set served for first-round RT-PCR of the TCR CDR3. TCRdb reprocessed the multiplex PCR reads via MiXCR and lists one record per CDR3 protein. The table has nearly 600,000 distinct CDR3 sequences, more than 11% seen once. The CDR3 loop spans 17 amino acids. The V end was cut by 2 bases, the J end by 2 bases, with 17 bases between. The germline V gene encodes CDR1 SGHRS and CDR2 YFSETQ. The clonotype comes from a woman aged 25 to 39 with Graves' hyperthyroidism that later progressed to Graves' ophthalmopathy. This sequence joins TRBV5-1 and TRBJ1-3; D call uncertain. The sequenced material came from blood. The chain's CDR3 is CASSLSPELRPGNTIYF. Here the CDR3 DNA reads TGCGCCAGCAGCTTATCCCCGGAACTAAGGCCTGGAAACACCATATATTTT.